The next 17 T cell receptor beta chains were all read from a single sample in a study of beta chain features in type 1 diabetes (dated by TCRdb to 2016 to 2019). No antigen is known for these receptors. General study outcomes and caveats: Type 1 diabetes patients showed a moderate but significant shortening of TCRB CDR3 length in all four CD4+ subsets.

The library was built by means of the immunoSEQ multiplex PCR assay. The entire isolated RNA was reverse transcribed using the High Capacity cDNA Reverse Transcription Kit, and thus expressed TCRB transcripts were sequenced. Drawn from immuneACCESS, this table holds only the in-frame rearrangements with V and J called that TCRdb kept. Clones are partly lost; checked studies trace under half to an unresolved V gene and leave the rest unexplained. This sample comprises 400,000 or so clones, 10% to 15% of them detected only once. The ten largest clones capture about 0.01% of the sample. The sequenced material came from naive CD4+ T cells from blood. The cell subset or site label for this specimen denotes: true naive CD4+ T cells. Receptor source: a woman younger than 35 with type 1 diabetes.

In this sample, this clone turned up a few times. The rearrangement uses TRBV7-9 and TRBJ2-3, with a tentative D call TRBD2 (5 bases). Germline V gene sequence: CDR1 SEHNR, CDR2 FQNEAQ (reference sequence). CDR3 length: 14 residues. Trimming removed 4 bases at V and 3 bases at J, with 11 bases between. This CDR3 reads CASSSWTATDTQYF. DNA of the CDR3: TGTGCCAGCAGCTCGTGGACTGCGACAGATACGCAGTATTTT.

The chain is built from TRBV11-3 and TRBJ2-1; TRBD1 is a possible D gene (6 bases). Germline V CDR1 and CDR2: SGHNT, YENEEA. The length of the CDR3 is 16 residues. V lost 5 bases and J lost 0, with 14 bases in between. In DNA form, the CDR3 reads TGTGCCAGCAGCCCCAGGACAGAGAGCTCCTACAATGAGCAGTTCTTC. It is translated as CASSPRTESSYNEQFF. Full variable domain (rest looked up from reference TRBV11-3 and TRBJ2-1): EAGVVQSPRYKIIEKKQPVAFWCNPISGHNTLYWYLQNLGQGPELLIRYENEEAVDDSQLPKDRFSAERLKGVDSTLKIQPAELGDSAVYLCASSPRTESSYNEQFFGPGTRLTVL.

This clone was found a few times. The chain recombines TRBV7-2 with TRBJ1-5; tentative D call: TRBD1 (5 bases). The germline CDR1 and CDR2 sequences are SGHTA and FQGNSA. The CDR3 is 16 residues long. Trimming took 1 base from V and 0 from J, leaving 10 bases between them. CDR3 sequence (DNA): TGTGCCAGCAGCTTAGGGACACCCAATAGCAATCAGCCCCAGCATTTT. The encoded protein is CASSLGTPNSNQPQHF.

The chain carries TRBV2 and TRBJ1-6; 10 bases are a match to TRBD1. Germline assignment: CDR1 SNHLY and CDR2 FYNNEI. V shed 8 bases and J 10 bases; nucleotides not matched to a gene: 5. The CDR3 has 13 amino acids. The CDR3 protein is CASGTGERSPLHF. The CDR3 DNA reads as TGTGCCAGCGGGACAGGGGAACGGTCACCCCTCCACTTT. Looking up the rest from reference TRBV2 and TRBJ1-6 gives the full variable domain: EPEVTQTPSHQVTQMGQEVILRCVPISNHLYFYWYRQILGQKVEFLVSFYNNEISEKSEIFDDQFSVERPDGSNFTLKIRSTKLEDSAMYFCASGTGERSPLHFGNGTRLTVT.

V and J are TRBV25-1 and TRBJ1-2; D unclear. Germline V lookup: CDR1 MGHDK, CDR2 SYGVNS. There are 12 residues in the CDR3. With 3 bases removed from V and 4 bases from J, the gap between germline ends came to 6 bases. The CDR3, as DNA: TGTGCCAGCAGTGACGGTCCCTATGGCTACACCTTC. Encoded protein: CASSDGPYGYTF.

The CDR3 is CSVEDWARTVTDTQYF. The CDR3 bases are TGCAGCGTTGAAGATTGGGCCAGGACAGTCACAGATACGCAGTATTTT. The chain employs TRBV29-1 and TRBJ2-3, with a possible D match to TRBD1 (6 bases). The V gene's germline CDR1 is SQVTM and CDR2 ANQGSEA. The CDR3 is 16 amino acids. V was clipped by 0 bases and J by 2 bases, with 15 bases between them.

The chain is built from TRBV5-1 and TRBJ1-2, with 9 bases identical to TRBD1. This CDR3 is built from 14 residues. Germline V gives CDR1 SGHRS, CDR2 YFSETQ. The V gene end was trimmed by 1 base and the J gene end by 6 bases; junction bases not matched to a gene: 4. CDR3 in DNA: TGCGCCAGCAGCTTGCCGGGGACAGGGAATGGCTACACCTTC. This sequence encodes CASSLPGTGNGYTF.

CDR3 bases: TGTGCCAGCAGCCATAGAATCGGGGACTATGGCTACACCTTC. Encoded protein: CASSHRIGDYGYTF. V gene TRBV7-2 combines with J gene TRBJ1-2; the D is unclear. CDR1 and CDR2 (germline): SGHTA, FQGNSA. This CDR3 has 14 amino acids. The germline V and J ends were trimmed by 5 bases and 3 bases, with 13 bases remaining between them.

This clone was recorded once. The CDR3 DNA follows: TGCGCCAGCAGCCAAAAACAGACGGGACTAGCGGGGTACACAGATACGCAGTATTTT. Protein: CASSQKQTGLAGYTDTQYF. The genes are TRBV4-3 and TRBJ2-3; 13 nucleotides agree with TRBD2. The CDR3 loop spans 19 amino acids. J was trimmed by 2 bases and V by 2 bases; bases with no gene match: 10. The germline gives CDR1 LGHNA, CDR2 YSLEER.

This clone was found a few times. The genes are TRBV21-1 and TRBJ1-1; the table gives TRBD1 as D, unverified against the DNA. TRBV21-1 is described as a pseudogene. CDR3 length equals 19 residues. Written as DNA, the CDR3 is TGTGCCAGCAGCAAAGGACGGGGACAGTCTTTGGGTTGGAACACTGAAGCTTTCTTT. Protein: CASSKGRGQSLGWNTEAFF.

This clone turned up a few times. This chain links TRBV5-4 with TRBJ2-6; the D is unclear. This CDR3 has 17 residues. Trimming removed 4 bases at V and 3 bases at J, with 17 bases between. The V gene's germline CDR1 is SGHNT and CDR2 YYREEE (reference sequence). In DNA, the CDR3 is TGTGCCAGCAGCCAAGAGCCACAGTCAGTTGGGGCCAACGTCCTGACTTTC. Its translation is CASSQEPQSVGANVLTF.

This clone was seen a few times. The rearrangement joins TRBV4-3 to TRBJ2-7, with TRBD1 as a possible D gene (5 bases). The germline gives CDR1 LGHNA, CDR2 YSLEER. The germline V and J ends were trimmed by 0 bases and 2 bases, with 11 bases remaining between them. This CDR3 has 15 residues. The chain's CDR3 is CASSQEVTGPYEQYF. Here the CDR3 DNA reads TGCGCCAGCAGCCAAGAGGTCACAGGCCCCTACGAGCAGTACTTC.

This sequence joins TRBV21-1 and TRBJ1-1. TRBV21-1 is classified as a pseudogene. The CDR3 spans 12 residues. DNA of the CDR3: TGTGCCAGCAGCGGGGGAGGCACTGAAGCTTTCTTT. It codes for CASSGGGTEAFF.

The table lists this clone with a few counts. The gene calls are TRBV7-9 and TRBJ2-2; D may be TRBD2 (6 bases). Per the germline V gene, CDR1 is SEHNR and CDR2 is FQNEAQ (reference sequence). Trimming took 4 bases from V and 2 from J, leaving 11 bases between them. The CDR3 consists of 15 residues. The CDR3 DNA reads as TGTGCCAGCAGCTCCGGGACTCCAAACACCGGGGAGCTGTTTTTT. Translating it yields CASSSGTPNTGELFF.

The chain has TRBV27 and TRBJ2-1; D unclear. CDR1 is MNHEY and CDR2 is SMNVEV in the germline V gene (reference sequence). V was clipped by 9 bases and J by 0 bases, with 9 bases between them. This CDR3 comprises 13 residues. The CDR3 spells CASMRSSYNEQFF. For the CDR3, the DNA is TGTGCCAGTATGAGGAGCTCCTACAATGAGCAGTTCTTC.

There are a few counts of this clone. The rearrangement uses TRBV29-1 and TRBJ2-3, with TRBD2 matching 8 bases. This CDR3 contains 15 residues. V trimming: 3 bases; J trimming: 2 bases; junction bases outside the gene matches: 7. Germline V gene sequence: CDR1 SQVTM, CDR2 ANQGSEA. In DNA form, the CDR3 reads TGCAGCGTTGAGGGAGCGGGAGCCAACACAGATACGCAGTATTTT. Its translation: CSVEGAGANTDTQYF.

The chain couples TRBV5-1 to TRBJ2-1; D uncertain. Looked up from germline, CDR1 is SGHRS and CDR2 is YFSETQ. With 4 bases removed from V and 2 bases from J, the gap between germline ends came to 13 bases. The CDR3 loop spans 15 amino acids. This CDR3 is CASSLGSVTYNEQFF. CDR3 nucleotides: TGCGCCAGCAGCCTCGGGTCGGTAACCTACAATGAGCAGTTCTTC.